The 26 T cell receptor beta chains presented below share a single source sample, sequenced in a study of blood T cell repertoires in COVID-19 (dated by TCRdb to about 2020). Receptors were amplified or captured by the immunoSEQ multiplex PCR assay. Not all clones reach the TCRdb copy of this immuneACCESS table, which keeps in-frame sequences only. Checked studies attribute under half of the gap to unresolved V genes and leave the rest unexplained. The sample contains 200,000 to 250,000 clones, approximately 88% of them found a single time. The leading ten clones occupy 3% to 4% of the sample. The sequenced sample was PBMCs or T cells enriched from blood (not recorded which). The receptors were sampled from a woman aged 25 to 39 who had been exposed to COVID-19.

The gene calls are TRBV3-1 (or the pseudogene TRBV3-2) and TRBJ2-4; D is perhaps TRBD2 (5 bases). This CDR3 has 16 amino acids. Germline V lookup: CDR1 LGHDT, CDR2 YNNKEL (reference sequence). Trimming took off 1 base at V and 2 bases at J, with 12 bases between the two ends. The chain's CDR3 is CASSQVWESTKNIQYF. In DNA form, the CDR3 reads TGTGCCAGCAGCCAAGTCTGGGAGTCGACCAAAAACATTCAGTACTTC.

This clone was counted between two and nine times. This chain joins TRBV19 and TRBJ1-4; 7 nucleotides match TRBD1. The junction had 6 bases not matched to a gene; V was cut back by 3 bases and J by 8 bases. Germline V lookup: CDR1 LNHDA, CDR2 SQIVND (reference sequence). This CDR3 region has 14 residues. The chain's CDR3 is CASSIRDSIEKLFF. The CDR3 region has the DNA TGTGCCAGTAGTATCCGGGACAGCATCGAAAAACTGTTTTTT. Variable domain in full (rest from reference TRBV19 and TRBJ1-4): DGGITQSPKYLFRKEGQNVTLSCEQNLNHDAMYWYRQDPGQGLRLIYYSQIVNDFQKGDIAEGYSVSREKKESFPLTVTSAQKNPTAFYLCASSIRDSIEKLFFGSGTQLSVL.

This rearrangement joins TRBV5-1 to TRBJ2-5; the D gene is possibly TRBD1 (8 bases). Trimming removed 5 bases from V and 4 bases from J, with 18 bases in between. The CDR3 contains 15 residues. Germline V gene lookup returns CDR1 SGHRS and CDR2 YFSETQ. CDR3 bases: TGCGCCAGCAGAATACAGGGGGGGAGAGGAGAGACCCAGTACTTC. It yields the protein CASRIQGGRGETQYF.

J is TRBJ1-1 and V is TRBV7-9; the D is unclear. The CDR3 has 12 amino acids. Germline values: CDR1 SEHNR, CDR2 FQNEAQ (reference sequence). The V end lost 3 bases, the J end lost 4 bases, and 6 bases lay between the germline ends. The CDR3 nucleotides read TGTGCCAGCAGCTTTCGTAGCACTGAAGCTTTCTTT. Its protein product is CASSFRSTEAFF.

The V and J genes are TRBV3-1 (or the pseudogene TRBV3-2) and TRBJ2-1; no clear D. The length of the CDR3 is 15 residues. Looked up from germline, CDR1 is LGHDT and CDR2 is YNNKEL (reference sequence). The V end was cut by 4 bases, the J end by 0 bases, with 10 bases between. The CDR3 coding sequence is TGTGCCAGCAGCCCGCGCGTCAACTCCTACAATGAGCAGTTCTTC. Its translation is CASSPRVNSYNEQFF.

V is TRBV16 and J is TRBJ2-1; no firm D call. Trimming removed 0 bases from V and 6 bases from J, with 3 bases in between. The germline gives CDR1 KGHSY, CDR2 FQNENV. CDR3 size: 12 residues. CDR3 nucleotide sequence: TGTGCCAGCAGCCAATCCGGCAATGAGCAGTTCTTC. This translates into CASSQSGNEQFF.

The chain links TRBV6-2 or TRBV6-3 to TRBJ2-7; unclear D gene. The CDR3 totals 16 residues. Trimming stripped 0 bases from V and 3 bases from J, with 15 bases between. Germline V gene data show CDR1 as MNHEY and CDR2 as SVGEGT. CDR3 region: CASSYSTFGGFYEQYF. The CDR3 region has the DNA TGTGCCAGCAGTTACTCGACGTTCGGCGGATTCTACGAGCAGTACTTC.

The genes are TRBV11-2 and TRBJ1-2; 7 nucleotides match TRBD1. The junction had 8 bases not matched to a gene; V was cut back by 4 bases and J by 6 bases. There are 14 residues in the CDR3. CDR1 SGHAT and CDR2 FQNNGV come from the germline V gene. CDR3 sequence reads: CASSYRGLMDGYTF. CDR3 sequence (DNA): TGTGCCAGCAGCTACAGGGGATTAATGGATGGCTACACCTTC.

The rearrangement links TRBV24-1 to TRBJ2-2, with TRBD1 matching 7 bases. Unmatched junction bases numbered 9, after V lost 5 bases and J lost 7 bases. The germline gives CDR1 KGHDR, CDR2 SFDVKD. The CDR3 runs to 15 residues. The CDR3 nucleotides are TGTGCCACCAGTGCTCCTACAGGGGTGGGCGGGGAGCTGTTTTTT. Translation gives CATSAPTGVGGELFF.

The chain joins TRBV30 to TRBJ1-2; 8 bases agree with TRBD1. The junction had 3 bases not matched to a gene; V was cut back by 4 bases and J by 5 bases. Germline V gene lookup returns CDR1 GTSNPN and CDR2 SVGIG (reference sequence). The CDR3 spans 12 residues. CDR3 region: CAWMRTGYGYTF. In nucleotides, the CDR3 is TGTGCCTGGATGAGGACAGGGTATGGCTACACCTTC.

The chain links TRBV28 to TRBJ1-6, with D possibly matching TRBD1 (5 bases). CDR3 length: 13 amino acids. The germline V gene encodes CDR1 MDHEN and CDR2 SYDVKM. V was shortened by 3 bases and J by 8 bases, with 8 bases between the two germline ends. This chain's CDR3 is CASSFRGDSPLHF. The CDR3 DNA reads TGTGCCAGCAGTTTCCGGGGGGATTCACCCCTCCACTTT.

The chain couples TRBV5-6 to TRBJ1-2, with TRBD1 identical over 9 bases. Germline assignment: CDR1 SGHDT and CDR2 YYEEEE. V shed 4 bases and J 2 bases; nucleotides not matched to a gene: 9. There are 16 residues in the CDR3. As DNA, the CDR3 is TGTGCCAGCAGCGCTGGGACAGGGAGATCCAACTATGGCTACACCTTC. This sequence encodes CASSAGTGRSNYGYTF. The full variable domain, its missing parts supplied by reference TRBV5-6 and TRBJ1-2, is DAGVTQSPTHLIKTRGQQVTLRCSPKSGHDTVSWYQQALGQGPQFIFQYYEEEERQRGNFPDRFSGHQFPNYSSELNVNALLLGDSALYLCASSAGTGRSNYGYTFGSGTRLTVV.

The J gene is TRBJ1-2, the V gene TRBV7-8; 9 nucleotides match TRBD1. Losses at the gene ends were 3 bases for V and 8 bases for J; bases not matched to a gene: 13. This CDR3 spans 16 amino acids. CDR1 is SGHVS, CDR2 FQNEAQ, per germline. In nucleotides, the CDR3 is TGTGCCAGCAGCTTGGGACAGGGATTCGCCTCTGCCGGCTACACCTTC. This translates into CASSLGQGFASAGYTF. Full variable domain (missing parts from reference TRBV7-8 and TRBJ1-2): GAGVSQSPRYKVAKRGQDVALRCDPISGHVSLFWYQQALGQGPEFLTYFQNEAQLDKSGLPSDRFFAERPEGSVSTLKIQRTQQEDSAVYLCASSLGQGFASAGYTFGSGTRLTVV.

Concerning this clone itself: Mismatch with germline at one junction end may stem from a read error. The genes are TRBV28 and TRBJ2-2; 9 bases fit TRBD2. Per germline, CDR1 MDHEN and CDR2 SYDVKM. This CDR3 contains 14 residues. DNA for the CDR3: TGTGCCAGCAGTTTACTAGCGGGACACCGGGGAGCTGTTTTT. Its protein product is CASSLLAGHRGAVF.

The rearrangement links TRBV21-1 to TRBJ2-1; the table's TRBD1 call for D was not verified on the DNA. TRBV21-1 is flagged as a pseudogene. This CDR3 is 17 amino acids long. The CDR3 DNA is TGTGCCAGCAGCAAAGGGTGGAAGCACAGGGGGCTCAATGAGCAGTTCTTC. Translation gives CASSKGWKHRGLNEQFF.

V is TRBV2 and J is TRBJ2-1; 14 bases line up with TRBD2. The CDR3 totals 15 residues. V was pared by 6 bases and J by 5 bases, with 3 bases of the junction left unmatched. Germline V CDR1 and CDR2: SNHLY, FYNNEI. In DNA, the CDR3 is TGTGCCAGCAGGGGGACTAGCGGGAGCAACAATGAGCAGTTCTTC. Protein: CASRGTSGSNNEQFF.

V is TRBV19 and J is TRBJ2-1; D not certain. This CDR3 is 11 amino acids long. Germline CDR1 reads LNHDA; CDR2 reads SQIVND (reference sequence). The germline V and J ends were trimmed by 1 base and 10 bases, with 5 bases remaining between them. The CDR3: CASSIGPEQFF. CDR3 bases: TGTGCCAGTAGTATAGGGCCAGAGCAGTTCTTC.

This rearrangement joins TRBV19 to TRBJ2-1; weak D call: TRBD2 (6 bases). Germline CDR1 and CDR2: LNHDA and SQIVND (reference sequence). V was clipped by 3 bases and J by 15 bases, with 9 bases between them. This CDR3 has 10 amino acids. The CDR3 is CASSMAEGFF. CDR3 sequence (DNA): TGTGCCAGTAGTATGGCGGAGGGGTTCTTC.

The chain combines TRBV4-1 with TRBJ1-6; D gene unclear. This CDR3 contains 15 residues. V dropped 4 bases and J dropped 0 bases, with 7 bases sitting between them. Per the germline V gene, CDR1 is MGHRA and CDR2 is YSYEKL. CDR3 DNA sequence: TGCGCCAGCAGCCTCGGAGGCTCCTATAATTCACCCCTCCACTTT. As protein: CASSLGGSYNSPLHF.

V gene TRBV11-2 combines with J gene TRBJ2-1, with unresolved D. CDR1 and CDR2 from the germline V gene are SGHAT and FQNNGV. CDR3 length equals 16 residues. V lost 2 bases and J lost 0, with 11 bases in between. Here the CDR3 DNA reads TGTGCCAGCAGCTTAATCGCCTTCAGCTCCTACAATGAGCAGTTCTTC. This encodes CASSLIAFSSYNEQFF.

The V call is TRBV10-3, the J call TRBJ1-1; D gene unclear. Germline V gene data show CDR1 as ENHRY and CDR2 as SYGVKD. CDR3 length equals 15 residues. V was pared by 0 bases and J by 6 bases, with 14 bases between. The CDR3 sequence is CAISESSRGWAEAFF. Written as DNA, the CDR3 is TGTGCCATCAGTGAGTCGAGTCGGGGATGGGCTGAAGCTTTCTTT.

This clone showed up just a few times. The chain carries TRBV19 and TRBJ1-2; D might be TRBD1 (5 bases). Germline V gene lookup returns CDR1 LNHDA and CDR2 SQIVND (reference sequence). The V gene lost 6 bases and the J gene lost 4 bases, with 15 bases spanning the gap. The CDR3 totals 14 residues. In DNA form, the CDR3 reads TGTGCCAGTAGGGGAGGGACTGAAGTCTATGGCTACACCTTC. Encoded protein: CASRGGTEVYGYTF. Drawing the rest from reference TRBV19 and TRBJ1-2, the complete variable domain is DGGITQSPKYLFRKEGQNVTLSCEQNLNHDAMYWYRQDPGQGLRLIYYSQIVNDFQKGDIAEGYSVSREKKESFPLTVTSAQKNPTAFYLCASRGGTEVYGYTFGSGTRLTVV.

The gene calls are TRBV3-1 (or the pseudogene TRBV3-2) and TRBJ2-1; perhaps TRBD1 as D (5 bases). V was cut by 2 bases and J by 6 bases, with 14 bases left in between. The CDR3 has 15 amino acids. Germline V CDR1 and CDR2: LGHDT, YNNKEL (reference sequence). In DNA form, the CDR3 reads TGTGCCAGCAGCCAACTCAGGGTTTTCGGCAATGAGCAGTTCTTC. It is translated as CASSQLRVFGNEQFF.

The chain has TRBV13 and TRBJ1-6, with a weak D call TRBD1 (5 bases). Germline V gives CDR1 PRHDT, CDR2 FYEKMQ (reference sequence). This CDR3 has 14 residues. V was pared by 3 bases and J by 6 bases, with 9 bases between. The CDR3 here is CASSLGRANSPLHF. The DNA of the CDR3 is TGTGCCAGCAGCTTGGGCAGGGCTAATTCACCCCTCCACTTT.

This clone was detected only once. This rearrangement joins TRBV29-1 to TRBJ2-1; D is ambiguous. The CDR3 is 12 amino acids. The V end lost 0 bases, the J end lost 4 bases, and 4 bases lay between the germline ends. Germline values: CDR1 SQVTM, CDR2 ANQGSEA. Here the CDR3 DNA reads TGCAGCGTTGAAGATGAGTACAATGAGCAGTTCTTC. Translation: CSVEDEYNEQFF.

This chain uses TRBV6-1 with TRBJ2-3, with 9 bases aligning to TRBD2. This CDR3 is 15 amino acids long. With V trimmed by 0 bases and J by 4 bases, 2 bases remained unmatched. CDR1 is MNHNS, CDR2 SASEGT, per germline. The CDR3 region has the DNA TGTGCCAGCAGTGAAGCTAGCGGGAGCCCAGATACGCAGTATTTT. Translation: CASSEASGSPDTQYF.